The present TCR beta chain was sequenced within a study of response to subunit inactivated influenza vaccine. Overall study findings and caveats: The authors put forward the suggestion that each seasonal influenza vaccination may bring in only a limited number of new T cells.

This clonotype was counted many times. Antigen: not known. TCRdb independently ran MiXCR on the RT-PCR reads; one entry per CDR3 protein. Among some 640,000 distinct CDR3 sequences listed, around 13% were seen once. This CDR3 contains 13 residues. The germline CDR1 and CDR2 sequences are MDHEN and SYDVKM. Trimming removed 2 bases from V and 1 base from J, with 5 bases in between. This sequence was found in a man aged 50 to 59 who received an inactivated influenza vaccine. This specimen was PBMCs from blood, taken approximately 15 days before vaccination. The chain recombines TRBV28 with TRBJ1-1; unclear D gene. The CDR3, as DNA: TGTGCCAGCAGTTTAACACCGAACACTGAAGCTTTCTTT. As protein: CASSLTPNTEAFF.